Listed below are T cell receptor beta chains from one sample, sequenced in a study of response to subunit inactivated influenza vaccine. TCRdb re-analysed the RT-PCR reads in MiXCR, keeping a single row per CDR3 protein. The sample includes around 150,000 distinct CDR3 sequences, approximately 11% of them seen just once. Sequencing was performed on non-naive T cells sorted from PBMCs, taken more than 35 days after vaccination. These TCRs come from a man aged 50 to 60 who received an inactivated influenza vaccine. Each CDR3 is given with its conserved first and last residue. A D gene is named only where the DNA matches it firmly. For some rows the clone size is stated as once, few or many, or as a class when expanded; others skip it.

.	TRBV4-1	TRBD2	TRBJ2-2	CASSPAGVNTGELFF	TGCGCCAGCAGCCCAGCGGGGGTGAACACCGGGGAGCTGTTTTTT
.	TRBV5-5	TRBD1	TRBJ2-3	CASFTMGRGTDTQYF	TGTGCCAGCTTTACCATGGGCAGGGGGACAGATACGCAGTATTTT
few	TRBV9	TRBD2	TRBJ2-7	CASSRTSGRFNEQYF	TGTGCCAGCAGCCGGACTAGCGGGAGGTTCAACGAGCAGTACTTC
.	TRBV6-2/TRBV6-3	TRBD2	TRBJ2-2	CASSRPGLAGNTGELFF	TGTGCCAGCAGTCGTCCGGGACTAGCGGGGAACACCGGGGAGCTGTTTTTT
.	TRBV5-4	.	TRBJ2-2	CASSLEGAKYTGELFF	TGTGCCAGCAGCTTGGAAGGGGCGAAGTACACCGGGGAGCTGTTTTTT
.	TRBV6-2/TRBV6-3	.	TRBJ2-3	CASSYFGDTQYF	TGTGCCAGCAGTTACTTCGGAGATACGCAGTATTTT
once	TRBV13	TRBD2	TRBJ2-7	CASSLRLAGGSYEQYF	TGTGCCAGCAGCTTAAGGCTAGCGGGGGGCTCCTACGAGCAGTACTTC
few	TRBV7-2	TRBD1	TRBJ1-2	CASSREGTGGIGGYTF	TGTGCCAGCAGCAGAGAGGGGACAGGGGGTATAGGTGGCTACACCTTC
.	TRBV7-2	.	TRBJ2-7	CTSSLDRGRFYEQYF	TGTACCAGCAGCTTAGATAGGGGGAGATTCTACGAGCAGTACTTC
few	TRBV5-4	TRBD2	TRBJ2-7	CASSRLAGEHYEQYF	TGTGCCAGCAGCAGATTAGCGGGCGAACACTACGAGCAGTACTTC
.	TRBV14	.	TRBJ1-5	CARHQPQHF	TGTGCCCGGCATCAGCCCCAGCATTTT
few	TRBV2	.	TRBJ2-1	CASSKGQSYEQFF	TGTGCCAGCAGTAAGGGCCAGAGCTATGAGCAGTTCTTC
many	TRBV11-2	TRBD2	TRBJ2-2	CASSFLGGRAVWELFF	TGTGCCAGCAGCTTCCTGGGCGGGAGGGCCGTATGGGAGCTGTTTTTT
few	TRBV5-1	.	TRBJ2-5	CASSSWAARETQYF	TGCGCCAGCAGCTCCTGGGCGGCGCGAGAGACCCAGTACTTC
.	TRBV19	TRBD2	TRBJ2-5	CASSTGLAGQETQYF	TGTGCCAGTAGTACCGGACTAGCAGGACAAGAGACCCAGTACTTC
.	TRBV12-3/TRBV12-4	.	TRBJ1-4	CASSSDMDEKLFF	TGTGCCAGCAGTTCGGACATGGATGAAAAACTGTTTTTT
.	TRBV27	TRBD1	TRBJ2-3	CASSSQRRTGRTDTQYF	TGTGCCAGCAGTAGCCAGCGGAGGACAGGACGCACAGATACGCAGTATTTT